This T cell receptor beta chain stems from a study of cytomegalovirus exposure and HLA in healthy donors (dated by TCRdb to about 2017). A note on the overall study: An earlier analysis of 550 to 700 of the donors reported 250 to 300 Gb of sequence data and some 120 million unique TCR beta sequences from about 179 million T cells. About 280 gigabases of sequencing data and roughly 81 million unique TCR sequences made up an early release that covered around 640 HLA-typed donors. The genetic ancestry cluster associated with self-reported Caucasian donors included 81% of the roughly 400 genotyped donors. The study aimed to test whether signatures of past pathogen exposure could be identified by cataloging public T cell receptors. The study used immunosequencing to profile the T cell repertoires of several hundred subjects and linked those repertoires to cytomegalovirus serostatus. Along with the approximately 670-subject first cohort, a separate validation cohort of around 110 different subjects was used. To predict cytomegalovirus infection status, the study combined high-throughput TCR immunosequencing, statistical association of individual TCRs with disease status, and machine learning. A later analysis re-analyzed previously published TCR beta repertoires from 550 to 700 donors and added high-resolution HLA genotyping to study TCR occurrence patterns. In the later analysis, no new phenotypic data were used to find candidate immune exposures; instead, reliance was placed on TCR beta sequences and their occurrence across donors. To decide whether each TCR beta V gene segment behaved as functional or pseudogenic, an earlier analysis of several hundred of the donors relied on high-throughput TCR beta sequencing. Donor age, sex, ethnicity and CMV serostatus were collected together with the repertoire data. A later genetic analysis used genome-wide SNP genotypes for about three fifths of the 666 donors, treating that subset as a discovery cohort. Every discovery cohort repertoire had been produced on one sequencing platform. Both class I and class II loci were covered by HLA typing, at four-digit resolution. The number of typed donors differed by locus: roughly 620-640 for A, B, C, DRB1 and DQB1; 522 for DQA1; 600 to 610 for DPA1; and some 430 for DPB1. About five DR-DQ haplotypes were treated as single units for association and clustering because of strong linkage in the cohort. Among approximately 370 genotyped donors of the cohort, an average of approximately 240,000 unique TCR beta nucleotide sequences was sequenced per donor, of which roughly 17% were non-productive. The paper as a whole reports these results and caveats: In a later analysis, TCR association rates were found to vary across HLA loci, with the most associated TCRs seen for DRB1 alleles and the fewest for HLA-C alleles. In an earlier analysis of approximately 590 of the donors, most TCR beta V segments were observed in productive rearrangements about 87% or about 30% of the time, broadly matching IMGT annotations. In the study, 164 TCR beta chains were listed as associated with cytomegalovirus. The classifier was reported to diagnose cytomegalovirus status with high specificity and sensitivity in both the original cohort and the validation cohort. Immune exposure information for the cohort was limited to CMV serostatus. The presence/absence analyses assumed that sequencing depth was roughly uniform across donors, and that assumption may not be true. In a later analysis, around 17,000 TCR beta sequences were associated with specific HLA alleles at a false discovery rate of 0.05. V-gene and J-gene trimming of TCR beta chains was associated with a missense DCLRE1C variant in a later genetic analysis, and the association was replicated in an independent cohort. A further reported finding was that TCR beta sequences accurately predicted the HLA-A and HLA-B alleles for most subjects in the first cohort. The authors suggested that the approach could potentially be generalized to other disease states and immunological phenotypes. Three of the identified cytomegalovirus-associated TCR beta chains were confirmed in vitro to be specific for cytomegalovirus antigens. In a later analysis, HLA-associated TCR beta chains were found to be more clonally expanded and to have lower generation probabilities than equally common non-associated chains. Only TCR beta chains were sequenced in this cohort, and the absence of alpha or paired-chain data limited detectable features. Correlated functional status among segregating V segments might reflect linkage disequilibrium, but an unknown experimental factor could not be ruled out. Most TCR sequences were observed very rarely across donors, whereas some public TCRs were present in many individuals. HLA typing was unavailable for some donors at each locus, so association tests used only the typed subset. In a later analysis, most CMV-associated TCR beta chains were found to appear HLA-restricted, with HLA associations seemingly driven largely by CMV exposure. A group of highly shared sequence variants was considered likely to be a technical artifact of the sequencing pipeline. In a later analysis, several top co-occurrence clusters were reported to appear linked to parvovirus B19, influenza, CMV and Epstein-Barr virus. Some IMGT-functional V segments, including TRBV6-2 and TRBV6-3, could not be told apart with the 87-base-pair reads, so those segments were excluded. Because counts were too low, approximately 15 rarely observed V segments, including chromosome 9 orphons, were excluded from the earlier analysis of 587 of the donors. In a later genetic analysis, fewer N-insertions in productive TCRs were reported among donors in an Asian-associated ancestry cluster than the roughly 700-donor mean. When HLA alleles, especially DR and DQ, strongly co-occurred, TCR associations were difficult to assign to individual alleles.

Preparation of the library involved the immunoSEQ multiplex PCR assay. The multiplex PCR relied on a mix of 60 forward primers for TCR Vbeta segments and 13 reverse primers for TCR Jbeta segments. The CDR3 region of rearranged TCR beta genes was amplified from genomic DNA with a multiplex PCR assay. The Illumina HiSeq System was used to sequence the amplified TCR beta libraries as 87-base-pair reads. The original methods were these. A later analysis counted approximately 76 million unique TCR beta chains across the roughly 700 repertoires, and around 12 million of these chains were shared by at least two donors. Raw reads were error-corrected and collapsed into unique sequences with a nearest-neighbor algorithm that merged closely related sequences to remove PCR and sequencing errors. V, D and J gene segments were assigned by aligning CDR3 sequences to IMGT reference sequences. For a sequence to be retained, a match of at least six nucleotides to both a V gene segment and a J gene segment was required. Rearrangements were classified as productive when the CDR3 lacked stop codons and remained in frame with V and J, and all other rearrangements were classified as non-productive. CDR3 was defined by IMGT convention, running from the second conserved V-encoded cysteine to the conserved J-encoded phenylalanine. Sequences without an unambiguous match to a single V gene segment were excluded from the earlier analysis of about 600 of the donors. An earlier analysis of 500 to 600 of the donors classified V segments as functional when productive rearrangements were above 56.7% and as segregating when the standard deviation between donors was above 5%. A statistical classification framework was developed to diagnose cytomegalovirus status using the catalog of TCR beta chain sequences. A later analysis assigned V and J genes by comparing TCR nucleotide sequences with IMGT/GENE-DB human TR gene sequences. The TCRdist pipeline was used in a later analysis to assign CDR3 sequences and most-parsimonious VDJ recombination scenarios. In a later analysis, each TCR beta chain was defined by its CDR3 amino acid sequence together with its V-gene family, and reads without a unique V-gene family were excluded. A later analysis removed roughly 590 highly shared, low-generation-probability nucleotide sequences to deal with suspected cross-contamination and a sequencing artifact. For each public chain, a later analysis derived a clonal expansion index from normalized ranks of inferred template counts within each repertoire. In a later analysis, generation probabilities were computed using a VDJ recombination model fitted to out-of-frame rearrangements, and the results were checked against IGoR. Hypergeometric tests were used in a later analysis to score TCR-TCR, TCR-HLA and TCR-CMV co-occurrence, with a repertoire-size bias correction applied to the TCR pairs. False discovery rates were estimated in a later analysis by permuting HLA or CMV assignments 20 times. In a later analysis, co-occurring TCRs were grouped with DBSCAN, and TCRdist sequence similarity was added when clustering was performed within HLA-allele-positive subsets. For co-occurrence clustering, repertoires with fewer than 30,000 or more than 120,000 public chains were excluded, along with roughly 5 repertoires with anomalous nucleotide sharing. The clones in this table, taken by TCRdb from immuneACCESS, are in-frame only. Not every clone is retained; where verified, under half of the shortfall comes from an unresolved V gene, and the cause of the rest is unknown. That table supplies the V and J calls and clone size; D and trimming were determined from the DNA. A total of over 150,000 clones appear in this sample, around 80% of them only once. Together, the top ten hold roughly 2% of the sample.

Measured from the cysteine to the phenylalanine, the CDR3 is 14 residues long. Kept here is only the CDR3 DNA, which spans 42 bases and is read in frame from base 1. CDR1 and CDR2 are read off the germline V gene (reference sequence) as MNHEY and SMNVEV. V trim: 6 bases; J trim: 9 bases; unmatched bases: 9. The cohort consisted of 650 to 850 healthy bone marrow donors. At the time of sampling, all cohort members were nominally healthy, though unrecorded immune exposures were likely present. The donor tested CMV seronegative and was one of the 352 seronegative cohort members. A peripheral blood sample was collected from each donor, and TCR beta sequencing was performed on peripheral blood mononuclear cells. Genomic DNA extraction from the blood cell samples was performed with the Qiagen DNeasy Blood Extraction Kit. This clone showed up just a few times. This receptor's antigen is unknown. No base quality information exists; no much larger clone differs at one position.

Sequencing was performed on PBMCs. The chain employs TRBV27 and TRBJ2-7; TRBD1 fits 12 bases in the junction. The TCR originated in a middle-aged man in good health and CMV-seronegative. The bases are TGTGCCAGCAGAACCGGGACAGGGGGCGCAAGGCAGTACTTC. It is translated as CASRTGTGGARQYF.